Presented here are 29 T cell receptor beta chains from one specimen sequenced in a study of blood T cell repertoires in COVID-19. The protocol was immunoSEQ multiplex PCR, while the TCRdb copy is restricted to in-frame clones and leaves out a portion. This table holds about 480,000 clones, roughly 90% found once. The specimen sequenced was PBMCs or T cells enriched from blood (not recorded which). The receptors shown here come from a woman between 35 and 50 years old who had recovered from COVID-19.

This chain uses TRBV4-2 with TRBJ1-2; the match to TRBD1 covers 7 bases. Germline CDR1 reads LGHNA; CDR2 reads YNFKEQ. V lost 3 bases and J lost 3; bases outside the gene matches: 10. This CDR3 comprises 16 residues. The CDR3 sequence: CASSHLTQQGYYGYTF. The CDR3 region has the DNA TGTGCCAGCAGCCACCTTACCCAACAGGGGTACTATGGCTACACCTTC.

This clone was detected only a few times. The chain recombines TRBV19 with TRBJ1-5; 9 bases agree with TRBD1. Per germline, CDR1 LNHDA and CDR2 SQIVND (reference sequence). The CDR3 runs to 15 residues. The V and J ends lost 6 bases and 1 base, in that order; junction bases with no gene match: 4. The CDR3 loop reads CASRIQGASNQPQHF. DNA of the CDR3: TGTGCCAGTAGAATACAGGGGGCGAGCAATCAGCCCCAGCATTTT.

The rearrangement joins TRBV5-1 to TRBJ1-6; D remains ambiguous. The CDR3 consists of 14 residues. V was shortened by 5 bases and J by 6 bases, with 12 bases between the two germline ends. Germline CDR1 SGHRS, CDR2 YFSETQ. The CDR3 coding sequence is TGCGCCAGCAGAGCGACCGTCGCTAATTCACCCCTCCACTTT. As protein: CASRATVANSPLHF.

The chain employs TRBV30 and TRBJ1-4; no definite D call. Per the germline V gene, CDR1 is GTSNPN and CDR2 is SVGIG (reference sequence). The CDR3 covers 15 residues. V was clipped by 0 bases and J by 6 bases, with 14 bases between them. This chain's CDR3 is CAWSVVGAVYEKLFF. Here the CDR3 DNA reads TGTGCCTGGAGTGTAGTGGGCGCTGTTTATGAAAAACTGTTTTTT.

J is TRBJ2-2 and V is TRBV6-5, with D maybe TRBD1 (5 bases). This CDR3 spans 13 amino acids. Germline V CDR1 and CDR2: MNHEY, SVGAGI. V gave up 5 bases and J gave up 4 bases, with 8 bases separating them. The CDR3 region has the DNA TGTGCCAGCAGTCAGGGCCGCACCGGGGAGCTGTTTTTT. Its translation is CASSQGRTGELFF.

The chain joins TRBV9 to TRBJ2-1; tentatively, D is TRBD1 (6 bases). Per germline, CDR1 SGDLS and CDR2 YYNGEE. The CDR3 length is 14 residues. The ends were cut back, 6 bases at V and 2 bases at J, with 12 bases in the middle. In nucleotides, the CDR3 is TGTGCCAGCAAGGGGGTAGGGGCCTACAATGAGCAGTTCTTC. Amino acid sequence: CASKGVGAYNEQFF.

This chain joins TRBV11-1 and TRBJ1-1, with TRBD1 identical over 7 bases. Germline loops: CDR1 SGHAT, CDR2 FQDESV (reference sequence). Trimming took 4 bases from V and 6 from J; bases not matched to a gene: 8. This CDR3 is 14 amino acids long. CDR3 nucleotide sequence: TGTGCCAGCAGCTCAATGACAGGGTTCGCTGAAGCTTTCTTT. Protein: CASSSMTGFAEAFF.

The genes are TRBV29-1 and TRBJ2-7; 8 positions agree with TRBD1. This CDR3 spans 13 amino acids. Germline values: CDR1 SQVTM, CDR2 ANQGSEA. J lost 6 bases, V lost 2 bases, and 6 bases had no gene match. The DNA for the CDR3 is TGCAGCGTTGAAAAAGGACAGGGCGTCGAGCAGTACTTC. Amino acid sequence: CSVEKGQGVEQYF.

The CDR3 reads CASSLRDSPYTF. In DNA form, the CDR3 reads TGTGCCAGCAGCTTGAGGGACAGTCCCTACACCTTC. This chain joins TRBV5-6 and TRBJ1-2, with TRBD1 matching over 7 bases. V trimming: 1 base; J trimming: 10 bases; junction bases outside the gene matches: 4. This CDR3 contains 12 residues. Per the germline V gene, CDR1 is SGHDT and CDR2 is YYEEEE.

The chain employs TRBV9 and TRBJ1-2, with 7 bases that match TRBD1. This CDR3 has 14 residues. V shed 0 bases and J 4 bases; nucleotides not matched to a gene: 3. From germline, CDR1 is SGDLS and CDR2 YYNGEE. The CDR3 sequence: CASSVGQGGYGYTF. The DNA of the CDR3 is TGTGCCAGCAGCGTAGGACAGGGTGGCTATGGCTACACCTTC.

This clone was detected a few times. The chain is built from TRBV4-2 and TRBJ2-2, with a tentative D call TRBD2 (5 bases). The length of the CDR3 is 16 residues. V shed 4 bases and J shed 0 bases, with 12 bases lying between them. Germline-derived CDR1 and CDR2 are LGHNA and YNFKEQ. The CDR3 DNA sequence: TGTGCCAGCAGCCCTTCGACTACCTCGAACACCGGGGAGCTGTTTTTT. As protein: CASSPSTTSNTGELFF.

A word on this clone: A junction end diverges from the germline sequence, so it may reflect a read error. This chain joins TRBV5-1 and TRBJ1-3; possibly TRBD1 for D (5 bases). Germline V gene data show CDR1 as SGHRS and CDR2 as YFSETQ. The CDR3 is made up of 14 amino acids. The CDR3 DNA reads as TGCGCCAGCAGCTTGGCTGGGACTGGAGACACCATATATTTT. It specifies CASSLAGTGDTIYF.

The chain combines TRBV7-2 with TRBJ2-5; the match to TRBD2 covers 8 bases. The CDR3 consists of 15 residues. V shed 4 bases, J shed 2 bases, and the junction held 6 bases outside the gene matches. CDR1 is SGHTA and CDR2 is FQGNSA in the germline V gene. CDR3 bases: TGTGCCAGCAGCTCACTAGCGGCTATACAAGAGACCCAGTACTTC. As protein: CASSSLAAIQETQYF.

V usage is TRBV4-2 and J usage is TRBJ1-2, with a weak D call TRBD1 (5 bases). Trimming took 4 bases from V and 7 from J, leaving 22 bases between them. This CDR3 has 16 amino acids. The V gene's germline CDR1 is LGHNA and CDR2 YNFKEQ. The CDR3 here is CASSPKGGGESSGYTF. For the CDR3, the DNA is TGTGCCAGCAGCCCGAAAGGTGGGGGGGAGTCGAGTGGCTACACCTTC.

The chain uses TRBV7-9 and TRBJ1-5; 10 positions match TRBD1. CDR1 SEHNR and CDR2 FQNEAQ come from the germline V gene (reference sequence). V shed 4 bases and J 2 bases; nucleotides not matched to a gene: 8. CDR3 size: 17 residues. Written as DNA, the CDR3 is TGTGCCAGCAGCTCCCTGACAGGGGGCAGGGGCAATCAGCCCCAGCATTTT. As protein: CASSSLTGGRGNQPQHF.

The chain employs TRBV2 and TRBJ2-3; weak D call: TRBD2 (5 bases). The germline V gene encodes CDR1 SNHLY and CDR2 FYNNEI. The CDR3 covers 14 residues. Trimming pared 5 bases from V and 2 bases from J, leaving 11 bases between. The CDR3 protein is CASSPRGLTDTQYF. The CDR3 DNA follows: TGTGCCAGCAGTCCACGAGGACTCACAGATACGCAGTATTTT.

This clone has a single count. V gene TRBV6-2 or TRBV6-3 combines with J gene TRBJ2-5, with TRBD2 matching over 7 bases. Trimming at V came to 2 bases and at J to 5 bases, leaving 8 bases not matched to a gene. The CDR3 has 15 amino acids. Germline CDR1 MNHEY, CDR2 SVGEGT. The CDR3 DNA reads as TGTGCCAGCAGTTACCGGGCCGGGAGGAGCGAGACCCAGTACTTC. It codes for CASSYRAGRSETQYF.

This chain joins TRBV10-3 and TRBJ1-5; 10 nucleotides line up with TRBD1. Losses at the gene ends were 4 bases for V and 8 bases for J; bases not matched to a gene: 5. CDR1 ENHRY and CDR2 SYGVKD come from the germline V gene. The CDR3 length is 14 residues. CDR3 sequence reads: CAISGMTGGEPQHF. Written as DNA, the CDR3 is TGTGCCATCAGTGGAATGACAGGGGGCGAGCCCCAGCATTTT.

The count of this clone is one. The rearrangement uses TRBV7-8 and TRBJ2-7, with TRBD1 matching 7 bases. V gave up 4 bases and J gave up 3 bases; unmatched junction bases: 12. Germline-derived CDR1 and CDR2 are SGHVS and FQNEAQ. This CDR3 region has 16 residues. The CDR3 DNA sequence: TGTGCCAGCAGCTCAATTGATCCGGGACAGATCTACGAGCAGTACTTC. This encodes CASSSIDPGQIYEQYF.

V is TRBV5-4 and J is TRBJ2-3; tentatively, D is TRBD2 (11 bases). This CDR3 contains 20 residues. Germline V gene data show CDR1 as SGHNT and CDR2 as YYREEE (reference sequence). V gave up 3 bases and J gave up 3 bases, with 29 bases separating them. The CDR3 reads CASSWGGTGVTSGSTDTQYF. The CDR3 nucleotides are TGTGCCAGCAGCTGGGGGGGGACAGGGGTAACTAGCGGGAGTACAGATACGCAGTATTTT.

This chain connects TRBV25-1 to TRBJ2-1; 7 positions match TRBD2. V shed 7 bases and J 7 bases; nucleotides not matched to a gene: 10. CDR1 MGHDK and CDR2 SYGVNS come from the germline V gene. The CDR3 extends over 14 amino acids. CDR3 DNA: TGTGCCAGCAACTGGAGGGAGGGTAGGAATGAGCAGTTCTTC. Its translation: CASNWREGRNEQFF.

This clone was detected only a few times. The chain links TRBV7-9 to TRBJ1-6; D remains unclear. The CDR3 loop spans 15 amino acids. Trimming cost V 1 base and J 7 bases, with 11 bases left between them. The germline gives CDR1 SEHNR, CDR2 FQNEAQ (reference sequence). CDR3 amino acids: CASSLGGGRNSPLHF. The CDR3 region has the DNA TGTGCCAGCAGCTTAGGAGGTGGGAGGAATTCACCCCTCCACTTT.

This clone was found a few times. No DNA is shown, since the ends of the CDR3 on it are uncertain; the CDR3 is the one TCRdb lists. The CDR3 loop reads CASSSSTGNYEQYF. The V and J genes are TRBV6-2 or TRBV6-3 and TRBJ2-7; TRBD1 is the table's D call and was not checked against the DNA. The CDR3 region is 14 residues in length, termini included. CDR1 and CDR2 from the germline V gene are MNHEY and SVGEGT.

This chain uses TRBV12-3 or TRBV12-4 with TRBJ1-1; D is unclear. The ends were cut back, 3 bases at V and 0 bases at J, with 5 bases in the middle. The CDR3 runs to 13 residues. The CDR3 is CASSFPMNTEAFF. Here the CDR3 DNA reads TGTGCCAGCAGTTTCCCAATGAACACTGAAGCTTTCTTT.

The sample holds one count of this clone. The chain recombines TRBV4-3 with TRBJ2-3, with 11 bases that match TRBD2. With V trimmed by 1 base and J by 2 bases, 5 bases remained unmatched. CDR1 and CDR2 (germline): LGHNA, YSLEER. This CDR3 is 17 amino acids long. The CDR3 region has the DNA TGCGCCAGCAGCCAAGGAGGGGGACTAGCGGCCACAGATACGCAGTATTTT. Translating it yields CASSQGGGLAATDTQYF.

The V and J genes are TRBV10-2 and TRBJ1-5; D possibly corresponds to TRBD1 (5 bases). CDR3 length equals 13 residues. V lost 8 bases, J lost 6 bases, and 14 bases lay in between. In germline, CDR1 is WSHSY, CDR2 SAAADI. The CDR3 coding sequence is TGCGCCAGCGGCGAGTTTGGGGCTCAGCCCCAGCATTTT. This encodes CASGEFGAQPQHF.

The J gene is TRBJ1-6, the V gene TRBV14; 9 bases match TRBD1. Per germline, CDR1 SGHDN and CDR2 FVKESK. The length of the CDR3 is 15 residues. The J segment lost 8 bases and the V segment lost 4 bases, leaving 6 bases of the junction unmatched. CDR3 in amino acids: CASSRWTGADSPLHF. In DNA form, the CDR3 reads TGTGCCAGCAGCCGTTGGACAGGGGCAGATTCACCCCTCCACTTT.

This clone was seen just once. The rearrangement links TRBV15 to TRBJ2-3; D is unresolved. Germline values: CDR1 LNHNV, CDR2 YYDKDF (reference sequence). The CDR3 runs 15 residues. V was shortened by 1 base and J by 4 bases, with 12 bases between the two germline ends. The CDR3 DNA reads as TGTGCCACCAGCAGAGTCTCCTCCCCTGCAGATACGCAGTATTTT. This sequence encodes CATSRVSSPADTQYF. Variable domain in full (rest from reference TRBV15 and TRBJ2-3): DAMVIQNPRYQVTQFGKPVTLSCSQTLNHNVMYWYQQKSSQAPKLLFHYYDKDFNNEADTPDNFQSRRPNTSFCFLDIRSPGLGDTAMYLCATSRVSSPADTQYFGPGTRLTVL.

This clone showed up just a few times. The genes are TRBV6-2 or TRBV6-3 and TRBJ2-3, with 9 bases aligning to TRBD2. The CDR3 runs 17 residues. The germline V gene has CDR1 MNHEY and CDR2 SVGEGT. Losses at the gene ends were 2 bases for V and 2 bases for J; bases not matched to a gene: 8. In DNA form, the CDR3 reads TGTGCCAGCAGTTACCCCACGGGACTAGCCCCCACAGATACGCAGTATTTT. Translating it yields CASSYPTGLAPTDTQYF.